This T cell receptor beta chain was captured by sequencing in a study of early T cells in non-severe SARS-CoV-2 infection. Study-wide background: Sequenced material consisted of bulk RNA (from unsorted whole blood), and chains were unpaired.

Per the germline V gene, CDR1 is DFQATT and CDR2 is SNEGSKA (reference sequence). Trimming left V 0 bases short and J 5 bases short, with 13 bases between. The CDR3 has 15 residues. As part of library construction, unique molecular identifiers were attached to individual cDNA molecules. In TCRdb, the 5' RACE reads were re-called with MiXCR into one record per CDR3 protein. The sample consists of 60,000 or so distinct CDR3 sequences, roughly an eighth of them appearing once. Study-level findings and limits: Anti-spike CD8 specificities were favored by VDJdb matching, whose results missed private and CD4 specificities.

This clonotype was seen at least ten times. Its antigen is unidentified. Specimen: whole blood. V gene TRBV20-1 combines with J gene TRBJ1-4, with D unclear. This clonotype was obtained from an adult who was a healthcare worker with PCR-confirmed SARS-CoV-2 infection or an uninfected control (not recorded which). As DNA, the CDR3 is TGCAGTGCTAGAGATTTTCGCGGGGTAAATGAAAAACTGTTTTTT. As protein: CSARDFRGVNEKLFF.